This record concerns one T cell receptor (beta chain) sequence. Its antigen remains unknown. The data derive from a study of cytomegalovirus exposure and HLA in healthy donors. Findings and caveats of the study: Published work reported that the classifier diagnosed cytomegalovirus status with high specificity and sensitivity.

The PCR was carried out with 60 Vbeta primers and 13 Jbeta primers. Sequencing was performed with immunoSEQ multiplex PCR; in TCRdb, only in-frame clones are kept and a portion is missing. The sample lists 35,000 to 45,000 clones; around 50% were seen once. There are 11 residues in the CDR3. Looked up from germline, CDR1 is GTSNPN and CDR2 is SVGIG (reference sequence). Trimming pared 4 bases from V and 5 bases from J, leaving 8 bases between. Sequences were obtained from PBMCs. The sequence was obtained from a woman in her thirties or forties in good health and CMV-seropositive. The chain has TRBV30 and TRBJ1-1, with D maybe TRBD1 (5 bases). The CDR3: CAWKGYTEAFF. As DNA, the CDR3 is TGTGCCTGGAAGGGGTATACTGAAGCTTTCTTT.